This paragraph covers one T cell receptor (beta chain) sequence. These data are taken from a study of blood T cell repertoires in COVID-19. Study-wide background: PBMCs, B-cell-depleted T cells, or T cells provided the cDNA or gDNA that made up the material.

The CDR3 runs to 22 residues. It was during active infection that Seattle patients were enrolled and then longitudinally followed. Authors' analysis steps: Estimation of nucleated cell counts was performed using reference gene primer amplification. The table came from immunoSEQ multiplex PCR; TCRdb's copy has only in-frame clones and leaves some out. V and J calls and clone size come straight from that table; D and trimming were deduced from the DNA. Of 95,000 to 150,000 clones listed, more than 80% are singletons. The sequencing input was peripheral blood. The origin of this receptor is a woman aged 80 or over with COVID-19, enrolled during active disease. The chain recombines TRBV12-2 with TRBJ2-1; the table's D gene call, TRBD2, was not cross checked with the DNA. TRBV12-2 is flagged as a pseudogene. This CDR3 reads CASRSPHGTSGENKRGYNEQFF. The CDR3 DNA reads TGTGCAAGTCGCTCCCCCCACGGGACTAGCGGGGAGAATAAAAGGGGCTACAATGAGCAGTTCTTC.